This T cell receptor (beta chain) was profiled in a study of blood T cell repertoires in COVID-19. In the original workflow: It was from reference gene primer amplification that nucleated cell counts were estimated. TCRdb's copy holds only in-frame clones and misses some; the assay was immunoSEQ multiplex PCR. From that table come the V and J calls and clone size; the DNA was used to work out D and trimming. The repertoire consists of 40,000 to 60,000 clones, with more than 75% occurring once and the leading ten covering roughly 15%. CDR3 length equals 13 residues. V was pared by 10 bases and J by 3 bases, with 14 bases between. CDR1 and CDR2 from the germline V gene are KGHDR and SFDVKD.

The chain combines TRBV24-1 with TRBJ2-5; no definite D call. This receptor was obtained from a human donor in a cohort sampled during active COVID-19. Sequenced material: peripheral blood. The CDR3 here is CATPRVAEETQYF. The CDR3 nucleotides read TGTGCCACGCCCCGGGTCGCGGAAGAGACCCAGTACTTC.